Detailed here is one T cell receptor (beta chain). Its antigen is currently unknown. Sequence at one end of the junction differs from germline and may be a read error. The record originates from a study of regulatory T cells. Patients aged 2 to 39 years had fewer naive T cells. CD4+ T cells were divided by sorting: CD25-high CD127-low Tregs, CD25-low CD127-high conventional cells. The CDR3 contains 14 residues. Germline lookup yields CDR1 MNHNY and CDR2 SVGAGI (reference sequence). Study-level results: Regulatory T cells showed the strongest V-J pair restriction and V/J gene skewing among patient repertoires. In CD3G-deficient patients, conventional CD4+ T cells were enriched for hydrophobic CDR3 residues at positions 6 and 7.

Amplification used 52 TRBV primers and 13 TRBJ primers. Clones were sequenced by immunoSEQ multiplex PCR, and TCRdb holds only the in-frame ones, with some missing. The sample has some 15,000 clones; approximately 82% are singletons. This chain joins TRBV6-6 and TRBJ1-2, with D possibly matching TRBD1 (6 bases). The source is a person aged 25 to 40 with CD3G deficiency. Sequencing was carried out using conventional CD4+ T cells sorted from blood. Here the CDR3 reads CAISEFTGSRGYTF. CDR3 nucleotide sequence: TGTGCCATCAGTGAGTTTACAGGGAGCCGCGGCTACACCTTC.